The 27 T cell receptor beta chains given below trace back to one sample, sequenced in a study of technical replicates of blood from a few donors (dated by TCRdb to the late 2010s). The method was the immunoSEQ multiplex PCR assay. The clones in this table, taken by TCRdb from immuneACCESS, are in-frame only. Not every clone is retained; where verified, under half of the shortfall comes from an unresolved V gene, and the cause of the rest is unknown. This sample gives tens of thousands of clones in total; more than 90% of them show up just once. The ten most abundant clones make up roughly 4.5% of the sample. Input material: PBMCs. These receptors all stem from a human donor in good health. Some clones in this sample may be carry-over from other donors' samples.

The chain is built from TRBV11-2 and TRBJ2-7; D perhaps matches TRBD2 (5 bases). V was trimmed by 6 bases and J by 7 bases, leaving 19 bases between them. The CDR3 consists of 14 residues. CDR1 is SGHAT and CDR2 is FQNNGV in the germline V gene. CDR3 coding DNA: TGTGCCAGCAGTCATTTGGACTCCACTGGAGAGCAGTACTTC. Its translation is CASSHLDSTGEQYF.

The chain carries TRBV7-9 and TRBJ2-7; 7 nucleotides align to TRBD1. This CDR3 spans 15 amino acids. Germline V gene sequence: CDR1 SEHNR, CDR2 FQNEAQ (reference sequence). V shed 4 bases and J 3 bases; nucleotides not matched to a gene: 9. The CDR3 sequence: CASSSQLTGFYEQYF. CDR3 sequence (DNA): TGTGCCAGCAGCTCACAATTGACAGGGTTCTACGAGCAGTACTTC. The whole variable domain, remainder taken from reference TRBV7-9 and TRBJ2-7, is DTGVSQNPRHKITKRGQNVTFRCDPISEHNRLYWYRQTLGQGPEFLTYFQNEAQLEKSRLLSDRFSAERPKGSFSTLEIQRTEQGDSAMYLCASSSQLTGFYEQYFGPGTRLTVT.

The gene calls are TRBV18 and TRBJ2-3; the D is unclear. The germline V and J ends were trimmed by 3 bases and 6 bases, with 10 bases remaining between them. Per germline, CDR1 KGHSH and CDR2 LQKENI. This CDR3 spans 13 amino acids. The CDR3 DNA sequence: TGTGCCAGCTCACCCCCTGTCCGGGATACGCAGTATTTT. It encodes CASSPPVRDTQYF.

The V and J genes are TRBV19 and TRBJ1-2; 7 bases match TRBD1. The CDR3 length is 14 residues. The germline V gene has CDR1 LNHDA and CDR2 SQIVND (reference sequence). V was clipped by 6 bases and J by 8 bases; unmatched bases: 12. DNA for the CDR3: TGTGCCAGTAGGGTACAGGGGTTTTCCCAGGGCTACACCTTC. This codes for CASRVQGFSQGYTF. The full variable domain, rest sourced from reference TRBV19 and TRBJ1-2, is DGGITQSPKYLFRKEGQNVTLSCEQNLNHDAMYWYRQDPGQGLRLIYYSQIVNDFQKGDIAEGYSVSREKKESFPLTVTSAQKNPTAFYLCASRVQGFSQGYTFGSGTRLTVV.

The V gene is TRBV2, the J gene TRBJ2-3, with D possibly being TRBD2 (5 bases). Per germline, CDR1 SNHLY and CDR2 FYNNEI. Trimming stripped 0 bases from V and 10 bases from J, with 17 bases between. This CDR3 is 15 amino acids long. The DNA for the CDR3 is TGTGCCAGCAGTGAAGCGACTCATACCGGGAAGGCGCAGTATTTT. As protein: CASSEATHTGKAQYF.

The chain combines TRBV18 with TRBJ2-5, with 7 bases lining up with TRBD1. V was pared by 3 bases and J by 4 bases, with 2 bases of the junction left unmatched. This CDR3 is built from 13 residues. The germline V gene has CDR1 KGHSH and CDR2 LQKENI. CDR3 in amino acids: CASSPRGLETQYF. The DNA of the CDR3 is TGTGCCAGCTCACCGAGGGGGCTAGAGACCCAGTACTTC.

This clone was counted a single time. The chain is built from TRBV9 and TRBJ2-5; 9 nucleotides match TRBD2. This CDR3 is 15 amino acids long. The junction had 7 bases not matched to a gene; V was cut back by 2 bases and J by 5 bases. Looked up from germline, CDR1 is SGDLS and CDR2 is YYNGEE. This CDR3 reads CASSVGGSGSETQYF. DNA for the CDR3: TGTGCCAGCAGCGTCGGGGGTAGCGGGAGTGAGACCCAGTACTTC.

The chain joins TRBV5-1 to TRBJ2-7; 12 bases match TRBD2. Germline loops: CDR1 SGHRS, CDR2 YFSETQ. The CDR3 has 14 amino acids. Trimming removed 5 bases from V and 6 bases from J; junction bases left unmatched: 6. The CDR3 region has the DNA TGCGCCAGCAGTCCCCTAGCGGGGGGGCCCGAGCAGTACTTC. It encodes CASSPLAGGPEQYF.

This chain joins TRBV4-1 and TRBJ2-2, with 10 bases aligning to TRBD2. The J segment lost 6 bases and the V segment lost 3 bases, leaving 7 bases of the junction unmatched. Germline assignment: CDR1 MGHRA and CDR2 YSYEKL. The CDR3 has 16 residues. The CDR3 loop is CASSQSGGAWAGELFF. CDR3 bases: TGCGCCAGCAGCCAGAGCGGGGGGGCATGGGCCGGGGAGCTGTTTTTT.

The chain couples TRBV5-6 to TRBJ2-5, with 9 bases lining up with TRBD2. The V gene's germline CDR1 is SGHDT and CDR2 YYEEEE. V was pared by 1 base and J by 2 bases, with 3 bases of the junction left unmatched. The CDR3 sequence is 15 residues long. CDR3 region: CASSLLAGRQETQYF. The CDR3 DNA follows: TGTGCCAGCAGCTTGCTAGCGGGGCGTCAAGAGACCCAGTACTTC.

The chain links TRBV6-5 to TRBJ2-7; a weak D match, TRBD1 (6 bases). The CDR3 consists of 13 residues. Trimming removed 8 bases from V and 5 bases from J, with 16 bases in between. CDR1 and CDR2 from the germline V gene are MNHEY and SVGAGI. The CDR3: CASFPRRGDEQYF. In nucleotides, the CDR3 is TGTGCCAGCTTTCCCCGCAGGGGTGACGAGCAGTACTTC.

This clone was seen only a few times. CDR3 sequence reads: CASSWSRAGAGEQYF. The DNA of the CDR3 is TGTGCCAGCAGCTGGTCTAGAGCGGGAGCAGGCGAGCAGTACTTC. The rearrangement joins TRBV7-8 to TRBJ2-7; 8 bases align to TRBD2. With 4 bases clipped from V and 6 bases from J, the junction kept 11 bases outside the gene matches. CDR1 and CDR2 from the germline V gene are SGHVS and FQNEAQ. The CDR3 length is 15 residues.

J is TRBJ2-1 and V is TRBV6-1; 8 nucleotides agree with TRBD2. Germline V gives CDR1 MNHNS, CDR2 SASEGT. V was pared by 2 bases and J by 13 bases, with 7 bases of the junction left unmatched. This CDR3 spans 13 amino acids. The CDR3 sequence: CASSEKGSGSQFF. The CDR3 bases are TGTGCCAGCAGTGAAAAAGGGAGCGGGAGTCAGTTCTTC.

This clone occurred once. V and J are TRBV5-1 and TRBJ1-1; D not certain. With 0 bases removed from V and 4 bases from J, the gap between germline ends came to 13 bases. This CDR3 has 15 amino acids. CDR1 and CDR2 (germline): SGHRS, YFSETQ. The CDR3 loop is CASSLEEGLGTEAFF. The DNA for the CDR3 is TGCGCCAGCAGCTTGGAAGAGGGATTGGGCACTGAAGCTTTCTTT.

The chain employs TRBV9 and TRBJ1-4, with D possibly matching TRBD1 (5 bases). The germline CDR1 and CDR2 sequences are SGDLS and YYNGEE. Trimming stripped 0 bases from V and 0 bases from J, with 6 bases between. This CDR3 spans 15 amino acids. CDR3 in amino acids: CASSVEGSTNEKLFF. The CDR3 region has the DNA TGTGCCAGCAGCGTAGAGGGGTCAACTAATGAAAAACTGTTTTTT.

In this sample, this clone turned up once. V is TRBV7-3 and J is TRBJ2-3; a weak D match, TRBD2 (7 bases). Germline CDR1 reads SGHTA; CDR2 reads FQGTGA. CDR3 length: 18 residues. Trimming left V 5 bases short and J 0 bases short, with 21 bases between. CDR3 sequence: CASSATHWGGASTDTQYF. The CDR3 nucleotides are TGTGCCAGCAGCGCAACCCACTGGGGGGGCGCTAGCACAGATACGCAGTATTTT.

This clone was recorded a few times. The rearrangement joins TRBV28 to TRBJ1-1; D gene uncertain. The germline V gene has CDR1 MDHEN and CDR2 SYDVKM. The CDR3 totals 13 residues. V gave up 7 bases and J gave up 4 bases, with 13 bases separating them. The CDR3 coding sequence is TGTGCCAGCATGGTCGGACTTGGCACTGAAGCTTTCTTT. It codes for CASMVGLGTEAFF.

The rearrangement links TRBV4-3 to TRBJ2-7, with D tentatively TRBD2 (6 bases). The CDR3 has 15 residues. From germline, CDR1 is LGHNA and CDR2 YSLEER. V was shortened by 3 bases and J by 1 base, with 13 bases between the two germline ends. In DNA, the CDR3 is TGCGCCAGCAGCCATGAAGTAGGAGGGTCCTACGAGCAGTACTTC. It translates to CASSHEVGGSYEQYF.

This chain uses TRBV18 with TRBJ1-6; 8 bases are a match to TRBD1. V lost 4 bases, J lost 1 base, and 3 bases stayed unmatched. This CDR3 is 16 amino acids long. From germline, CDR1 is KGHSH and CDR2 LQKENI. As DNA, the CDR3 is TGTGCCAGCTCACATGACAGGGGATCCTATAATTCACCCCTCCACTTT. Protein product: CASSHDRGSYNSPLHF.

Here the CDR3 DNA reads TGTGCCAGCAGTGATAGCGGGAGTAGGGGTGGGACCCAGTACTTC. Amino acids: CASSDSGSRGGTQYF. The chain links TRBV25-1 to TRBJ2-5, with 9 positions matching TRBD2. The V and J ends lost 3 bases and 7 bases, in that order; junction bases with no gene match: 9. Looked up from germline, CDR1 is MGHDK and CDR2 is SYGVNS. The CDR3 loop spans 15 amino acids. Drawing the rest from reference TRBV25-1 and TRBJ2-5, the complete variable domain is EADIYQTPRYLVIGTGKKITLECSQTMGHDKMYWYQQDPGMELHLIHYSYGVNSTEKGDLSSESTVSRIRTEHFPLTLESARPSHTSQYLCASSDSGSRGGTQYFGPGTRLLVL.

The chain joins TRBV6-6 to TRBJ2-3; the D gene is possibly TRBD2 (7 bases). Germline loops: CDR1 MNHNY, CDR2 SVGAGI (reference sequence). The CDR3 contains 15 residues. The ends were cut back, 8 bases at V and 6 bases at J, with 21 bases in the middle. DNA for the CDR3: TGTGCCAGCGTGTCAGTGGGGGGGCCAAGGGATACGCAGTATTTT. Protein: CASVSVGGPRDTQYF.

The CDR3 here is CASSQGGGTGELFF. The CDR3 bases are TGCGCCAGCAGCCAAGGAGGGGGCACCGGGGAGCTGTTTTTT. The rearrangement joins TRBV4-1 to TRBJ2-2; possibly TRBD1 for D (6 bases). The V gene's germline CDR1 is MGHRA and CDR2 YSYEKL. V was clipped by 1 base and J by 4 bases, with 7 bases between them. CDR3 length equals 14 residues.

This clone was observed a single time. The V and J genes are TRBV29-1 and TRBJ2-7, with TRBD1 matching over 9 bases. The CDR3 contains 15 residues. CDR1 and CDR2 (germline): SQVTM, ANQGSEA. J was trimmed by 0 bases and V by 6 bases; bases with no gene match: 9. The CDR3 sequence: CSVQQGAGPSYEQYF. In DNA, the CDR3 is TGCAGCGTGCAACAGGGGGCGGGTCCCTCCTACGAGCAGTACTTC.

V is TRBV6-4 and J is TRBJ2-3, with D possibly TRBD2 on 5 matching bases. Between the trimmed V and J ends, which lost 6 bases and 6 bases, there was a span of 7 bases. CDR1 is MRHNA, CDR2 SNTAGT, per germline. This CDR3 spans 11 amino acids. The CDR3 is CASSAGDTQYF. Here the CDR3 DNA reads TGTGCCAGCAGCGCGGGTGATACGCAGTATTTT.

This chain uses TRBV9 with TRBJ1-3, with D hard to call. Germline-derived CDR1 and CDR2 are SGDLS and YYNGEE. CDR3 length equals 15 residues. The ends were cut back, 0 bases at V and 4 bases at J, with 11 bases in the middle. The CDR3 loop reads CASSVGGAFGNTIYF. The CDR3 DNA follows: TGTGCCAGCAGCGTAGGAGGAGCATTCGGAAACACCATATATTTT.

V and J are TRBV29-1 and TRBJ2-1; D is possibly TRBD2 (7 bases). The V and J ends lost 8 bases and 8 bases respectively, with 25 bases between them. The CDR3 totals 15 residues. Germline V gene data show CDR1 as SQVTM and CDR2 as ANQGSEA. DNA of the CDR3: TGCAGCTCACGCCGAGGGGGAGGGCCAAAGGATGAGCAGTTCTTC. It codes for CSSRRGGGPKDEQFF.

This clone was counted a single time. This chain uses TRBV7-3 with TRBJ1-2; the D is unclear. The V end lost 5 bases, the J end lost 7 bases, and 23 bases lay between the germline ends. Germline assignment: CDR1 SGHTA and CDR2 FQGTGA. The CDR3 has 16 residues. Here the CDR3 DNA reads TGTGCCAGCAGCCCTGGCGGGTCGGACCGCTATGGTGGCTACACCTTC. Translating gives CASSPGGSDRYGGYTF.